The sample holds many counts of the clone carrying this T cell receptor (beta chain). Its target is not known. This entry comes from a study of spatial heterogeneity in lung cancer. Study-wide results and caveats: Estimates put coverage of tumor T cells approximately 7% for alpha and around 12% for beta chains. Within tumors, counts of expanded alpha and beta TCRs tracked tumor mutation counts.

TCR cDNA molecules each had a unique molecular identifier. In TCRdb, the 5' RACE reads were re-called with MiXCR into one record per CDR3 protein. The data hold roughly 16,000 distinct CDR3 sequences, with 6.2% observed a single time. The CDR3 contains 16 residues. Germline assignment: CDR1 LNHNV and CDR2 YYDKDF (reference sequence). Deletions cut 0 bases from V and 1 base from J, with 12 bases between. Specified time point: sample taken at primary tumor resection. The donor population consisted of over 55 patients with untreated, early-stage non-small cell lung cancer. Extraction of whole RNA from tumor, nontumor lung or frozen PBMC preceded unsorted sequencing.

The source was lung tumor tissue, collected at surgery. This sequence originates from a male donor with early-stage non-small cell lung cancer. The chain combines TRBV15 with TRBJ2-5; a possible D gene is TRBD2 (5 bases). CDR3 DNA sequence: TGTGCCACCAGCAGAGAACGTGGTAGCGCCCAAGAGACCCAGTACTTC. Amino acids: CATSRERGSAQETQYF.